This TCR beta chain comes out of a study of blood T cell repertoires in COVID-19 (dated by TCRdb to 2020 to 2021). With respect to the entire study: Samples from collaborators originated in the United States, Italy and Spain and spanned both the acute and convalescent phases of COVID-19. The prospective study material was composed of cDNA or gDNA derived from T cells, B-cell-depleted T cells, or PBMCs. Deeply sampled blood TCRbeta repertoires from subjects exposed to, actively infected with, or recovered from COVID-19 were included in the dataset. The repertoires were made available in a free public database intended to serve as a resource for research on the immune response to SARS-CoV-2. Samples came from the ongoing ImmuneRACE study (first 160 participants) plus 1,254 subjects from 6 global collaborators. The sample metadata nearly always contained a de-identified subject ID, COVID-19 status, age in years and sex. Where HLA class I and class II types were available, the types were taken from metadata supplied by the sample provider, not from assay-based typing.

Notes on this clone: Its antigen remains unidentified. The record has no base qualities; no much larger clone is one base away.

The V end gives up 2 bases and the J end 5 bases, leaving 5 bases in the junction not matched to a gene. The germline V gene supplies CDR1 MNHNS and CDR2 SASEGT. Spanning cysteine to phenylalanine, the CDR3 consists of 14 amino acids. Just the 42-base CDR3 DNA is kept, in frame starting at base 1. TCRbeta CDR3 regions were amplified from genomic DNA using the immunoSEQ Assay, a bias-controlled multiplex PCR. The paper's processing steps were these. Nucleated cell counts per sample were estimated from amplification of reference gene primers within the assay. Sequence reads were collapsed and filtered to measure the absolute abundance of every unique TCRbeta CDR3 rearrangement. For each sample, productive Simpson clonality was calculated as the square root of Simpson's diversity index over productive rearrangements. TCRdb retrieved this table from immuneACCESS and kept in-frame rearrangements only. Not all clones are present; in checked studies, unresolved V genes account for under half, and no reason is known for the remainder. V, J and clone size reflect that table, while D and trimming were determined from the DNA. The table for this sample lists around 400,000 clones; more than 70% of them were counted only once. The ten largest clones take up more than 9% of the sample.

Study-wide conclusions, independent of this receptor: How much clinical and demographic metadata was included differed by source and by participant, and the metadata was provided uncurated.

One collaborating source in Seattle enrolled patients during active infection and followed them longitudinally through the course of disease. Collaborating institutions collected whole blood in K2EDTA tubes following their own protocols. For TCRbeta analysis, collaborators shipped samples as frozen whole blood, isolated PBMCs, or DNA extracted from either of those sample types. The sequencing input was peripheral blood. The V and J segments used are TRBV6-1 and TRBJ1-1, and 7 bases in between align with TRBD1. The receptor's source is a woman aged 25 to 39 with COVID-19, enrolled during active disease. CDR3 loop: CASSEQGDVTEAFF. The DNA sequence is as follows: TGTGCCAGCAGTGAACAGGGGGATGTGACTGAAGCTTTCTTT.